A single sample gave rise to the 15 T cell receptor beta chains below, sequenced in a study of T-cell reconstitution after alpha-beta-depleted transplantation in children. Preparation of the TCRbeta library used unique molecular identifiers. MiXCR was run by TCRdb on the PCR reads, yielding one entry per CDR3 protein. Counted here are roughly 100,000 distinct CDR3 sequences, 6.5% to 8.5% occurring once; the ten biggest clones make up roughly 6.9%. The starting material was PBMCs from the stem cell graft donor, obtained from the stem cell graft. Source of these receptors: a human donor who donated a stem cell graft to a child with congenital amegakaryocytic thrombocytopenia.

This clonotype came up many times. This chain joins TRBV3-1 and TRBJ2-3, with a weak D call TRBD2 (5 bases). Trimming shortened V by 1 base and J by 1 base, and 9 bases separated the two germline ends. The CDR3 has 15 amino acids. Germline loops: CDR1 LGHDT, CDR2 YNNKEL (reference sequence). For the CDR3, the DNA is TGTGCCAGCAGCCAAGGAGGGAGAGGCACAGATACGCAGTATTTT. The encoded protein is CASSQGGRGTDTQYF.

This clonotype was recorded many times. The chain is built from TRBV5-1 and TRBJ1-5; maybe TRBD1 (6 bases). The V gene lost 0 bases and the J gene lost 4 bases, with 20 bases spanning the gap. Germline-derived CDR1 and CDR2 are SGHRS and YFSETQ. The CDR3 consists of 18 residues. The DNA of the CDR3 is TGCGCCAGCAGCTTGGGGGCTGTACGGGACATTCTTAATCAGCCCCAGCATTTT. Residues: CASSLGAVRDILNQPQHF.

This clonotype came up many times. The chain joins TRBV28 to TRBJ2-3; 10 bases agree with TRBD2. The junction had 4 bases not matched to a gene; V was cut back by 6 bases and J by 4 bases. Germline loops: CDR1 MDHEN, CDR2 SYDVKM. The CDR3 length is 14 residues. In nucleotides, the CDR3 is TGTGCCAGCAGGAGCGGGGGGGCGGCAGATACGCAGTATTTT. Its protein product is CASRSGGAADTQYF. The whole variable domain, remainder taken from reference TRBV28 and TRBJ2-3, is DVKVTQSSRYLVKRTGEKVFLECVQDMDHENMFWYRQDPGLGLRLIYFSYDVKMKEKGDIPEGYSVSREKKERFSLILESASTNQTSMYLCASRSGGAADTQYFGPGTRLTVL.

In its sample, this clonotype was seen many times. V gene TRBV20-1 combines with J gene TRBJ1-1, with TRBD1 as a possible D gene (6 bases). The CDR3 loop spans 14 amino acids. The V gene's germline CDR1 is DFQATT and CDR2 SNEGSKA (reference sequence). V lost 0 bases and J lost 5, with 13 bases in between. The CDR3 sequence is CSARDSRGATEAFF. The CDR3 DNA reads TGCAGTGCTAGAGATTCCAGGGGAGCTACTGAAGCTTTCTTT.

Only a few counts were recorded for this clonotype. The DNA of the CDR3 is TGTGCCAGCAGTCCGGACAGGGGGATTGGCAATCAGCCCCAGCATTTT. As protein: CASSPDRGIGNQPQHF. J is TRBJ1-5 and V is TRBV28; TRBD1 matches at 10 bases. CDR3 length: 16 residues. Germline V gives CDR1 MDHEN, CDR2 SYDVKM. V was pared by 5 bases and J by 2 bases, with 6 bases of the junction left unmatched.

This clonotype was seen more than once but under ten times. V gene TRBV28 combines with J gene TRBJ1-1, with D unresolved. Germline loops: CDR1 MDHEN, CDR2 SYDVKM. V lost 7 bases to trimming and J lost 3 bases, with 9 bases between them. The CDR3 runs 12 residues. The CDR3 nucleotides are TGTGCCAGCACTTCTTCGGACACTGAAGCTTTCTTT. This gives the protein CASTSSDTEAFF.

This clonotype was recorded at least ten times. This rearrangement joins TRBV20-1 to TRBJ2-3; 8 bases are a match to TRBD2. Germline-derived CDR1 and CDR2 are DFQATT and SNEGSKA (reference sequence). V lost 2 bases to trimming and J lost 6 bases; unmatched junction nucleotides: 10. This CDR3 contains 15 residues. The CDR3 loop is CSARLPSGSADTQYF. DNA for the CDR3: TGCAGTGCTAGACTCCCGAGCGGGAGTGCGGATACGCAGTATTTT.

This CDR3 is CASSLGLGVPNEQFF. The CDR3 nucleotides read TGTGCCAGCAGTTTGGGACTCGGGGTTCCCAATGAGCAGTTCTTC. The V gene is TRBV12-3 or TRBV12-4, the J gene TRBJ2-1; a possible D gene is TRBD2 (6 bases). The CDR3 is 15 amino acids. The V and J ends lost 3 bases and 6 bases respectively, with 15 bases between them.

This clonotype was seen many times. The chain uses TRBV20-1 and TRBJ2-5, with D unclear. The V end was cut by 3 bases, the J end by 1 base, with 9 bases between. Germline assignment: CDR1 DFQATT and CDR2 SNEGSKA (reference sequence). The CDR3 is 13 residues long. In nucleotides, the CDR3 is TGCAGTGCTAGTATCCGACTCCAAGAGACCCAGTACTTC. Translation gives CSASIRLQETQYF.

Ten or more counts support this clonotype. The CDR3 here is CASSLDASNQPQHF. In DNA form, the CDR3 reads TGTGCCAGCAGTTTGGACGCTAGCAATCAGCCCCAGCATTTT. The chain links TRBV28 to TRBJ1-5, with no clear D. Germline-derived CDR1 and CDR2 are MDHEN and SYDVKM. The V and J ends lost 3 bases and 0 bases respectively, with 6 bases between them. There are 14 residues in the CDR3.

This clonotype appeared many times. The chain has TRBV20-1 and TRBJ1-5; 7 nucleotides match TRBD1. CDR1 DFQATT and CDR2 SNEGSKA come from the germline V gene (reference sequence). The ends lost 5 bases at V and 11 bases at J; junction bases unmatched: 9. This CDR3 is built from 12 residues. The CDR3 protein is CSASRQGKSQHF. The CDR3 bases are TGCAGTGCTTCAAGACAGGGCAAATCCCAGCATTTT.

This clonotype was detected ten times or more. J is TRBJ2-5 and V is TRBV20-1, with 8 bases aligning to TRBD2. V lost 6 bases, J lost 5 bases, and 8 bases stayed unmatched. Germline V gives CDR1 DFQATT, CDR2 SNEGSKA (reference sequence). The CDR3 covers 13 residues. The CDR3 DNA reads TGCAGTGCCGTCAGAGCGGGGGAGGAGACCCAGTACTTC. It codes for CSAVRAGEETQYF.

This clonotype came up many times. The CDR3 DNA reads as TGTGCCATCAGGGACTCGGCTGGGGGGAATGAGCAGTTCTTC. It translates to CAIRDSAGGNEQFF. The V call is TRBV10-3, the J call TRBJ2-1; a possible D gene is TRBD2 (6 bases). The CDR3 is 14 amino acids. The ends were cut back, 6 bases at V and 7 bases at J, with 16 bases in the middle. CDR1 is ENHRY, CDR2 SYGVKD, per germline.

This clonotype was seen many times. V and J are TRBV5-6 and TRBJ1-4; no definite D call. CDR3 length: 15 residues. Germline assignment: CDR1 SGHDT and CDR2 YYEEEE. Trimming removed 4 bases from V and 3 bases from J, with 13 bases in between. CDR3 in amino acids: CASSPIFPPNEKLFF. CDR3 DNA sequence: TGTGCCAGCAGCCCAATCTTTCCTCCTAATGAAAAACTGTTTTTT.

This clonotype was observed at least ten times. The CDR3 DNA reads as TGCGCCAGCAGCCCACAGGGGGCCAACACTGAAGCTTTCTTT. Its translation: CASSPQGANTEAFF. The chain has TRBV5-1 and TRBJ1-1; 9 bases are a match to TRBD1. The CDR3 extends over 14 amino acids. Unmatched junction bases numbered 3, after V lost 4 bases and J lost 2 bases. CDR1 and CDR2 (germline): SGHRS, YFSETQ.